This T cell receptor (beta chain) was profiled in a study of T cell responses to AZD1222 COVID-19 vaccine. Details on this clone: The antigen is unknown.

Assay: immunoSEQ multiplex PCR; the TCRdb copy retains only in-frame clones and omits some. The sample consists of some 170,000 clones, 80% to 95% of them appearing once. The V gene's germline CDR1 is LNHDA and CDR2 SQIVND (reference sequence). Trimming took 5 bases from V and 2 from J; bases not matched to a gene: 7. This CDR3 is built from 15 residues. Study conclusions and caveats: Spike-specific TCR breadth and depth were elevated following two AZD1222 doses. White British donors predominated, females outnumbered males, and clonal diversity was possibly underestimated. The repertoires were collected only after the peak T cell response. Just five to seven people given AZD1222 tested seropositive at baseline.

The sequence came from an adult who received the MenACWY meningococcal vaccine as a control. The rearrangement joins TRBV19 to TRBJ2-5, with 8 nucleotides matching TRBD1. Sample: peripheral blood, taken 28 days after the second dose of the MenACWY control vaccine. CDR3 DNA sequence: TGTGCCAGTAGTCGGACAGGGCTTATGCAAGAGACCCAGTACTTC. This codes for CASSRTGLMQETQYF.